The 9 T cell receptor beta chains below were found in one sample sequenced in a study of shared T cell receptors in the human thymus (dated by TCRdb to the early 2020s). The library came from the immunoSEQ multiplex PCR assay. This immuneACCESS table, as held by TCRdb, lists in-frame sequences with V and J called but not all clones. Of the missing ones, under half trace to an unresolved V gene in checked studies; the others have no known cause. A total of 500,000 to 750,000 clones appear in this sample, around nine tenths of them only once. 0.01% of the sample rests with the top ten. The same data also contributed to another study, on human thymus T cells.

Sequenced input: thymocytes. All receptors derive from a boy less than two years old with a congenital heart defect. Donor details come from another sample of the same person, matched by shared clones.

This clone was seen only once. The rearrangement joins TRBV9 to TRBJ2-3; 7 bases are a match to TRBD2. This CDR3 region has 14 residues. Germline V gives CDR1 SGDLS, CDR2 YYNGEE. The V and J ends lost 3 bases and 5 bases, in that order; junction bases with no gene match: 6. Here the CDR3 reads CASSATSRRDTQYF. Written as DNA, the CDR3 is TGTGCCAGCAGCGCGACTAGCAGGAGAGATACGCAGTATTTT.

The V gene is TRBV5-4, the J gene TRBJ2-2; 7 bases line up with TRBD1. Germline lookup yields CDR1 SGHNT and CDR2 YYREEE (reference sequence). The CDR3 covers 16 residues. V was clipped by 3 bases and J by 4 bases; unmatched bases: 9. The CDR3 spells CASSSLLRDSTGELFF. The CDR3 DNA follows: TGTGCCAGCAGCTCCTTACTCCGGGACAGCACCGGGGAGCTGTTTTTT.

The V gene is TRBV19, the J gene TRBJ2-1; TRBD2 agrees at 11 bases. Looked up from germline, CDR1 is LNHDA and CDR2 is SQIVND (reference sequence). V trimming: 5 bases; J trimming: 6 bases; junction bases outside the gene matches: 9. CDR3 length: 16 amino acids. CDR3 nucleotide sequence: TGTGCCAGTAGTCCGATCTTAGCGGGAGGGCCCAATGAGCAGTTCTTC. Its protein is CASSPILAGGPNEQFF.

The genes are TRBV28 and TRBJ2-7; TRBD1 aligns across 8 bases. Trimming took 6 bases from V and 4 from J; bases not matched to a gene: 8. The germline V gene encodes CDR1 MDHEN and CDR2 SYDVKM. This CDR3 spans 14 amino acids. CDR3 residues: CASRLPGQGYEQYF. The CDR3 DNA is TGTGCCAGCAGACTTCCCGGACAGGGATACGAGCAGTACTTC.

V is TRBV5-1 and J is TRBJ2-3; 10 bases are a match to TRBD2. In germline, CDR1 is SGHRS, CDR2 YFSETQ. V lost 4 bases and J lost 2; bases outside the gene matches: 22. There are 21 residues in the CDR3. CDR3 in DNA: TGCGCCAGCAGCCCTGGCCTCGCCTTTAGCGGGAGCGGGGGGGTCACAGATACGCAGTATTTT. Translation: CASSPGLAFSGSGGVTDTQYF.

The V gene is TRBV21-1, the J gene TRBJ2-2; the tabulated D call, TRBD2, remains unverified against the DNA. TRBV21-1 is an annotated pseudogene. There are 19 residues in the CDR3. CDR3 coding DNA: TGTGCCAGCAGCAAAGTTTTTAGGACTAGCGGGCCGAACACCGGGGAGCTGTTTTTT. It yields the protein CASSKVFRTSGPNTGELFF.

The CDR3 nucleotides are TGTGCCACCAGCAGATACGGGGCCTACGAGCAGTACTTC. Encoded protein: CATSRYGAYEQYF. The gene calls are TRBV15 and TRBJ2-7, with D maybe TRBD2 (5 bases). V was trimmed by 2 bases and J by 2 bases, leaving 7 bases between them. This CDR3 contains 13 residues. CDR1 and CDR2 from the germline V gene are LNHNV and YYDKDF (reference sequence).

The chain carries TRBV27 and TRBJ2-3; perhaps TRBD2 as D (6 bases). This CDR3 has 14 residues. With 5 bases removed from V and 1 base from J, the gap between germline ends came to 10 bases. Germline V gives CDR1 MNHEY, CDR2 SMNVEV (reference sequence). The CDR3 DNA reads TGTGCCAGCAGTAGGGAGGTTGGCACAGATACGCAGTATTTT. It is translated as CASSREVGTDTQYF.

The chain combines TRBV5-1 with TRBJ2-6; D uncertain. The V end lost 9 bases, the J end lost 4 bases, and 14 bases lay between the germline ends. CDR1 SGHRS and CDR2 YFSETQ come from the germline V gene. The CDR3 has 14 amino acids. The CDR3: CATTGIDGANVLTF. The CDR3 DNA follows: TGCGCCACTACGGGTATCGACGGGGCCAACGTCCTGACTTTC. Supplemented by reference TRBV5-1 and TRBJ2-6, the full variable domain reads KAGVTQTPRYLIKTRGQQVTLSCSPISGHRSVSWYQQTPGQGLQFLFEYFSETQRNKGNFPGRFSGRQFSNSRSEMNVSTLELGDSALYLCATTGIDGANVLTFGAGSRLTVL.